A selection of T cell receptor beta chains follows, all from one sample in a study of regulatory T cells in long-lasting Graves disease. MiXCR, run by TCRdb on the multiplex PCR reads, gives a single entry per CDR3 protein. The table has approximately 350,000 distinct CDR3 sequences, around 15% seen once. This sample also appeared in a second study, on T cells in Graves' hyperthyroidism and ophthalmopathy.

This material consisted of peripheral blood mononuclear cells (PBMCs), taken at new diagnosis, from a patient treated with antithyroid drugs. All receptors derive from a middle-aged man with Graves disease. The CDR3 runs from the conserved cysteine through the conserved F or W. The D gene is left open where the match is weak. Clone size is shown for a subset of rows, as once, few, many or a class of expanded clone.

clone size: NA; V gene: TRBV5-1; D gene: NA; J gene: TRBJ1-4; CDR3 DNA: TGCGCCAGCAGATCAAACACTAGGGGGGATAATGAAAAACTGTTTTTT; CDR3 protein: CASRSNTRGDNEKLFF
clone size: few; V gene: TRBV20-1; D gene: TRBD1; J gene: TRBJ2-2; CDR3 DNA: TGCAGTGCTCTGGGCAGGGGGCTTGTCGGGGAGCTGTTTTTT; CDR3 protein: CSALGRGLVGELFF
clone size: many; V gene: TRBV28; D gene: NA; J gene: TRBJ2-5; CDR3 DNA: TGTGCCAGCAGTTTTCGGGGTTTAGGTGAGACCCAGTACTTC; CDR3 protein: CASSFRGLGETQYF
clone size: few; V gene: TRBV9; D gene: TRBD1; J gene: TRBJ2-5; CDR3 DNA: TGTGCCAGCACCACGGACAGGGAAGAGACCCAGTACTTC; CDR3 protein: CASTTDREETQYF
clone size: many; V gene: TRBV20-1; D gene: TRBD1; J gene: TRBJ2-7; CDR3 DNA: TGCAGTGCTAGGGACAGGGGCCACGAGCAGTACTTC; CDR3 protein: CSARDRGHEQYF
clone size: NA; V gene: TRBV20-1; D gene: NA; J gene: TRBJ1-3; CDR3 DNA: TGCAGTGCTAGAGTGCCATCCAGTGGAAACACCATATATTTT; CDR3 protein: CSARVPSSGNTIYF
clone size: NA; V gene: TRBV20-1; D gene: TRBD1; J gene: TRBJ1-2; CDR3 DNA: TGCAGTGCTAGAGATTTTTTACAGGGGGACTATGGCTACACCTTC; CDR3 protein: CSARDFLQGDYGYTF
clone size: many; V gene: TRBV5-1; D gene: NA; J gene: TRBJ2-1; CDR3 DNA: TGCGCCAGCAGCTTCGGGAGTTGGGGCAATGAGCAGTTCTTC; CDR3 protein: CASSFGSWGNEQFF
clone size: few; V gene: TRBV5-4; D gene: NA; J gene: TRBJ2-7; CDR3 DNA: TGTGCCAGCAGCCTGACGGTGAGCTCCCACGAGCAGTACTTC; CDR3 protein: CASSLTVSSHEQYF
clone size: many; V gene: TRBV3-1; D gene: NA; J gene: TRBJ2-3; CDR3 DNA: TGTGCCAGCAGCCAGCCCCAAGGGGGGGCAGATACGCAGTATTTT; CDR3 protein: CASSQPQGGADTQYF
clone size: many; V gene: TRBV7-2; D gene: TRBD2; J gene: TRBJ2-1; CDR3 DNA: TGTGCCAGCAGCCCTACCACTCAGCGGGACGCTTTTAATGAGCAGTTCTTC; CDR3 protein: CASSPTTQRDAFNEQFF
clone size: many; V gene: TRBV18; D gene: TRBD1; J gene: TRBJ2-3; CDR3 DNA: TGTGCCAGCTCCCCGCCTACAGGGGGAGGAGATACGCAGTATTTT; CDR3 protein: CASSPPTGGGDTQYF
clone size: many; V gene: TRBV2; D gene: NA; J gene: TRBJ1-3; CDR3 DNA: TGTGCCAGCAGGGGGACGGGCTCTGGAAACACCATATATTTT; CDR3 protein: CASRGTGSGNTIYF
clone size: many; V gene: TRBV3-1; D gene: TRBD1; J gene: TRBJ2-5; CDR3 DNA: TGTGCCAGCAGCCAAGAAGGGGGCGAAGAGACCCAGTACTTC; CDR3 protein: CASSQEGGEETQYF
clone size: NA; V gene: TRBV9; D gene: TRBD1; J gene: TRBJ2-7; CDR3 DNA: TGTGCCAGCAGCGAGACAGGGGGGAAGCAGTACTTC; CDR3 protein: CASSETGGKQYF
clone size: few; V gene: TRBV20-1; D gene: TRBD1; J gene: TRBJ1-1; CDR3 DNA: TGCAGTGCGGAGGACAGGGGGCTAGCTTTCTTT; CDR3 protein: CSAEDRGLAFF
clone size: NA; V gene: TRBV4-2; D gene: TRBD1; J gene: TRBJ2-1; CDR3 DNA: TGTGCCAGCAGCCGACAGGGGGCGGGTGAGCAGTTCTTC; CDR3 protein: CASSRQGAGEQFF
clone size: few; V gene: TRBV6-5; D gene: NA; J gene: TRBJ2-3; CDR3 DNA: TGTGCCAGCAGTTACAACGCGTACCACTACAACACAGATACGCAGTATTTT; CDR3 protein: CASSYNAYHYNTDTQYF
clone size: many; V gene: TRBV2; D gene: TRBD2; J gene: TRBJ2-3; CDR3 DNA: TGTGCCAGCCGGACTAGCGGCTCCACCACGCAGTATTTT; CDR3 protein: CASRTSGSTTQYF
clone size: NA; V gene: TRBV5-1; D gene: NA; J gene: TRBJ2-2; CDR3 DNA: TGCGCCAGCAGCCCTCGGACCACCGGGGAGCTGTTTTTT; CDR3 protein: CASSPRTTGELFF
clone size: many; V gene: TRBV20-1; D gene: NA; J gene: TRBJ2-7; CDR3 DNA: TGCAGTGCCAACTACCGCGCCCTGAGCTACGAGCAGTACTTC; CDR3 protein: CSANYRALSYEQYF
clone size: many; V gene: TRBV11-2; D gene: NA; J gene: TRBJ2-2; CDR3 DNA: TGTGCCAGCAGCTTATTGGGGGGAACGACGAACACCGGGGAGCTGTTTTTT; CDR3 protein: CASSLLGGTTNTGELFF
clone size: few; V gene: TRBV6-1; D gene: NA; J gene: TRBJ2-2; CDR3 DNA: TGTGCCAGCAGCTTCCACCGGGGTAGGAGCACCGGGGAGCTGTTTTTT; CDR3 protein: CASSFHRGRSTGELFF
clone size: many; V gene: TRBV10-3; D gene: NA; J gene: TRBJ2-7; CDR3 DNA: TGTGCCACCTCAACCCCCCGACAGGTACCCTACGAGCAGTACTTC; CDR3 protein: CATSTPRQVPYEQYF
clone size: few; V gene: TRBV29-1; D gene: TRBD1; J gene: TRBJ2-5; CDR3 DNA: TGCAGCGTGGGGGACAGCTTAGCCGGGGCAGAGACCCAGTACTTC; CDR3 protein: CSVGDSLAGAETQYF
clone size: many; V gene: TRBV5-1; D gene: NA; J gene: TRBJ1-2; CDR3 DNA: TGCGCCAGCAGCTTGGCCGCTACAGGGTACGGCTACACCTTC; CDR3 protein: CASSLAATGYGYTF
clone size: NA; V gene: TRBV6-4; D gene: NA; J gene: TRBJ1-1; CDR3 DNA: TGTGCCAGCAGTGACCAGGGTGGGCTTGAAGCTTTCTTT; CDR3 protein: CASSDQGGLEAFF
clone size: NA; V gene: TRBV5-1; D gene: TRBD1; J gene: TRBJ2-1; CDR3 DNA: TGCGCCAGCAGCTTGGCCCGAGACAGGGTGTACAATGAGCAGTTCTTC; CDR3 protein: CASSLARDRVYNEQFF
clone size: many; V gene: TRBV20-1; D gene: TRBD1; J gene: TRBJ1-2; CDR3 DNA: TGCAGTGCTAGACAAACCTCGGGACAGGGCTATGGCTACACCTTC; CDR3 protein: CSARQTSGQGYGYTF
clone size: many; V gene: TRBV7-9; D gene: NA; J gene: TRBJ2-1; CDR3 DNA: TGTGCCAGCAACTTAGCGGAACAGGGCAGTATCGGGCAGTTCTTC; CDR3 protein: CASNLAEQGSIGQFF